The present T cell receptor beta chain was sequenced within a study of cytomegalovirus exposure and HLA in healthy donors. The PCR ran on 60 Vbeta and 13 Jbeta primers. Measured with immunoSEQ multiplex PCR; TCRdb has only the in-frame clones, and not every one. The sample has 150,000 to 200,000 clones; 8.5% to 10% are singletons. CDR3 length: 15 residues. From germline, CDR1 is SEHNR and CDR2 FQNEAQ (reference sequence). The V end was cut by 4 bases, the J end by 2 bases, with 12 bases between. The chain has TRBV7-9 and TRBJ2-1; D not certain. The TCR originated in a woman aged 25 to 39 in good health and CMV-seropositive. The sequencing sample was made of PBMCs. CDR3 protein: CASSSLRLPYNEQFF. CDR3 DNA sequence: TGTGCCAGCAGCTCCCTTCGGTTGCCCTACAATGAGCAGTTCTTC.